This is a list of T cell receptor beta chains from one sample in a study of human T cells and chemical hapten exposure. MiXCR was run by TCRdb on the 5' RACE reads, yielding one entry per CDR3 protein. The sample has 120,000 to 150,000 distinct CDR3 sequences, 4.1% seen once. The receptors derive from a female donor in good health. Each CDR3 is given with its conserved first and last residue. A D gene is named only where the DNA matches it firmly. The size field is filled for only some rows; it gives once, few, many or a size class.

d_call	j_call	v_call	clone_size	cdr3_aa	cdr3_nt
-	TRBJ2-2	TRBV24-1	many	CATSDPSGTGELFF	TGTGCCACCAGTGACCCCTCAGGAACCGGGGAGCTGTTTTTT
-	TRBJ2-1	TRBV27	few	CASSGQGHYNEQFF	TGTGCCAGCAGTGGGCAGGGCCACTACAATGAGCAGTTCTTC
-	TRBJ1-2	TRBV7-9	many	CASSPYGYGYTF	TGTGCCAGCAGCCCGTATGGGTACGGCTACACCTTC
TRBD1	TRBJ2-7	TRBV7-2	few	CASSLYGTGSEEQYF	TGTGCCAGCAGCTTATACGGGACAGGGTCTGAGGAGCAGTACTTC
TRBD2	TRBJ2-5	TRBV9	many	CASSVESSGQETQYF	TGTGCCAGCAGCGTAGAGTCTAGCGGCCAAGAGACCCAGTACTTC
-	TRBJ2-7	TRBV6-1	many	CASSLTGEDYF	TGTGCCAGCAGTTTAACAGGAGAGGACTACTTC
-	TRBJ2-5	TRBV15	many	CATSRARVETQYF	TGTGCCACCAGCAGAGCCAGGGTGGAGACCCAGTACTTC
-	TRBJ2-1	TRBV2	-	CASSSMGRVNEQFF	TGTGCCAGCTCCTCGATGGGCAGGGTGAATGAGCAGTTCTTC
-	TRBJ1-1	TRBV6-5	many	CASSYLEQPNTEAFF	TGTGCCAGCAGTTACTTGGAGCAACCCAACACTGAAGCTTTCTTT
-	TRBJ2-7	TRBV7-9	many	CASSLNGYEQYF	TGTGCCAGCAGCTTAAACGGTTACGAGCAGTACTTC
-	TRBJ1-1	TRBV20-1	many	CSARDNLVSEAFF	TGCAGTGCTAGAGATAATTTAGTTTCGGAAGCTTTCTTT
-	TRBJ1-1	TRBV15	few	CATSPPGQDYTEAFF	TGTGCCACCAGCCCCCCCGGCCAGGACTACACTGAAGCTTTCTTT
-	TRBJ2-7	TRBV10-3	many	CAISESKLRDGAYEQYF	TGTGCCATCAGTGAGTCGAAGTTGAGAGACGGAGCCTACGAGCAGTACTTC
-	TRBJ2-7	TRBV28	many	CASSSLGTLYEQYF	TGTGCCAGCAGTTCCCTCGGGACTCTCTACGAGCAGTACTTC
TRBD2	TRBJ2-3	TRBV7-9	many	CASSQGLKDTQYF	TGTGCCAGCAGCCAGGGACTAAAAGATACGCAGTATTTT
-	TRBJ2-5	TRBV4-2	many	CASSQESGGVETQYF	TGTGCCAGCAGCCAAGAGTCCGGGGGTGTAGAGACCCAGTACTTC
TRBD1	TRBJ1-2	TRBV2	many	CASSADRGHGYTF	TGTGCCAGCAGTGCAGACAGGGGGCATGGCTACACCTTC
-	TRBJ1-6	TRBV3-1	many	CASSQDSSGVRSPLHF	TGTGCCAGCAGCCAAGATTCGTCGGGGGTTCGTTCACCCCTCCACTTT
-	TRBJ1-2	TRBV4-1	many	CASTGTVVAYGYTF	TGCGCCAGCACAGGGACCGTCGTTGCCTATGGCTACACCTTC
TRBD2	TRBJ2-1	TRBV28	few	CASSYSGGTEEQFF	TGTGCCAGCAGTTATAGCGGGGGGACGGAAGAGCAGTTCTTC
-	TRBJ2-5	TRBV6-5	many	CASSNLGQQETQYF	TGTGCCAGCAGTAATTTAGGCCAACAAGAGACCCAGTACTTC
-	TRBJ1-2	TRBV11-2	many	CASSLNGDYGYTF	TGTGCCAGCAGCTTAAATGGCGACTATGGCTACACCTTC
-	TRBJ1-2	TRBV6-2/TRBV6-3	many	CASRLQILYGYTF	TGTGCCAGCAGACTCCAGATACTCTATGGCTACACCTTC
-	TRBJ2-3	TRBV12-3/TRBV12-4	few	CASSFWSDTQYF	TGTGCCAGCAGTTTCTGGTCAGATACGCAGTATTTT
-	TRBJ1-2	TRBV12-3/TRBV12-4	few	CASSYISGFGYTF	TGTGCCAGCAGTTACATCAGCGGTTTCGGCTACACCTTC
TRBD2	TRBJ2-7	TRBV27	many	CASSPGRGLNYEQYF	TGTGCCAGCAGCCCCGGGAGGGGATTAAACTACGAGCAGTACTTC
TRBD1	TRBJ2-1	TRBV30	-	CAWEDRASYNEQFF	TGTGCCTGGGAAGACAGGGCATCCTACAATGAGCAGTTCTTC
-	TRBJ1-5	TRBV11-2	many	CASSLLPGNYQPQHF	TGTGCCAGCAGCTTACTCCCAGGGAACTATCAGCCCCAGCATTTT
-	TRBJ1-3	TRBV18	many	CASSSGTNSGNTIYF	TGTGCCAGCTCATCCGGGACGAACTCTGGAAACACCATATATTTT
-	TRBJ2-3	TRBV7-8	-	CASSSEQGSGDTQYF	TGTGCCAGCAGTTCAGAGCAGGGGAGCGGAGATACGCAGTATTTT
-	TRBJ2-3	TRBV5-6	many	CASSLGSDTQYF	TGTGCCAGCAGCTTGGGTTCGGATACGCAGTATTTT
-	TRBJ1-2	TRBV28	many	CASSSGGGPSNYGYTF	TGTGCCAGCAGTTCTGGGGGGGGGCCATCTAACTATGGCTACACCTTC